The next 23 T cell receptor beta chains were all read from a single sample in a study of shared clonotypes between healthy human individuals. Positively selected for CCR7, the CD45RO-negative cells used as naive CD8 cells excluded terminally differentiated effector memory CD45RA+ cells. TCRdb keeps only in-frame clones here, not all; method: immunoSEQ multiplex PCR. The sample yields about 590,000 clones, around 95% seen once. What was sequenced was naive CD8+ T cells sorted from blood. The receptors were sampled from a young woman in good health.

The CDR3, as DNA: TGCGCCAGCAGCTGGGGGCAGCCCTACGAGCAGTACTTC. Protein product: CASSWGQPYEQYF. This sequence joins TRBV5-1 and TRBJ2-5; D possibly corresponds to TRBD1 (6 bases). The J call may be wrong; the DNA end is better matched by TRBJ2-7. The CDR3 runs 13 residues. The germline V gene has CDR1 SGHRS and CDR2 YFSETQ.

Comment on this clone: Other nucleotide sequences from this sample produce the same CDR3. The rearrangement uses TRBV6-5 and TRBJ1-1, with D unresolved. This CDR3 comprises 13 residues. V was shortened by 3 bases and J by 1 base, with 6 bases between the two germline ends. CDR1 is MNHEY, CDR2 SVGAGI, per germline. The CDR3 DNA follows: TGTGCCAGCAGTTATGGGGAGAACACTGAAGCTTTCTTT. It yields the protein CASSYGENTEAFF.

The rearrangement links TRBV27 to TRBJ2-3; 10 bases fit TRBD2. Per the germline V gene, CDR1 is MNHEY and CDR2 is SMNVEV (reference sequence). J lost 3 bases, V lost 8 bases, and 14 bases had no gene match. This CDR3 is built from 17 residues. The CDR3 region is CASFGPVAGGGTDTQYF. Here the CDR3 DNA reads TGTGCCAGCTTTGGGCCCGTAGCGGGAGGAGGGACAGATACGCAGTATTTT.

V and J are TRBV27 and TRBJ2-3; possible D gene TRBD1, 5 bases. The CDR3 sequence is 13 residues long. CDR1 is MNHEY and CDR2 is SMNVEV in the germline V gene (reference sequence). The V and J ends lost 7 bases and 2 bases respectively, with 10 bases between them. The CDR3 protein is CASTGRDTDTQYF. Written as DNA, the CDR3 is TGTGCCAGCACCGGCAGGGACACAGATACGCAGTATTTT.

The chain uses TRBV27 and TRBJ2-2, with 13 positions matching TRBD2. CDR3 size: 17 residues. Germline trimming cut 3 bases from V and 1 base from J; bases unmatched to any gene: 2. Germline V gives CDR1 MNHEY, CDR2 SMNVEV (reference sequence). This chain's CDR3 is CASSLGLAGMNTGELFF. CDR3 DNA: TGTGCCAGCAGTTTGGGACTAGCGGGAATGAACACCGGGGAGCTGTTTTTT.

This clone was observed a single time. This CDR3 is CASTLTSGKSNEQFF. The CDR3, as DNA: TGTGCCAGCACCCTGACTAGCGGGAAATCCAATGAGCAGTTCTTC. V gene TRBV6-5 combines with J gene TRBJ2-1, with TRBD2 matching 11 bases. CDR1 is MNHEY and CDR2 is SVGAGI in the germline V gene. The CDR3 sequence is 15 residues long. After removal of 7 bases from V and 6 bases from J, the junction contained 8 bases not matched to a gene.

This chain's CDR3 is CASSEGGALGYTF. CDR3 DNA: TGTGCCAGCAGTGAAGGAGGGGCTCTTGGCTACACCTTC. The chain is built from TRBV2 and TRBJ1-2, with D possibly TRBD1 on 5 matching bases. Germline CDR1 reads SNHLY; CDR2 reads FYNNEI. The ends were cut back, 1 base at V and 7 bases at J, with 10 bases in the middle. CDR3 length: 13 amino acids.

The rearrangement joins TRBV27 to TRBJ2-1; 10 nucleotides align to TRBD1. From germline, CDR1 is MNHEY and CDR2 SMNVEV (reference sequence). After removal of 2 bases from V and 6 bases from J, the junction contained 7 bases not matched to a gene. The CDR3 spans 16 residues. The CDR3 DNA sequence: TGTGCCAGCAGTTTAAGTCCCGGGACAGGGGTCAATGAGCAGTTCTTC. Residues: CASSLSPGTGVNEQFF.

The rearrangement joins TRBV6-5 to TRBJ2-7; the D is unclear. V was trimmed by 6 bases and J by 2 bases, leaving 8 bases between them. CDR1 and CDR2 (germline): MNHEY, SVGAGI. The CDR3 has 12 amino acids. The DNA of the CDR3 is TGTGCCAGCAGGAACCCAGCCTACGAGCAGTACTTC. It encodes CASRNPAYEQYF.

The J gene is TRBJ2-7, the V gene TRBV7-6, with 9 bases that match TRBD1. The CDR3 totals 15 residues. Germline V gene lookup returns CDR1 SGHVS and CDR2 FNYEAQ. V was pared by 3 bases and J by 2 bases, with 5 bases of the junction left unmatched. In DNA, the CDR3 is TGTGCCAGCAGCTTGCAACGGGACAGGGCCTACGAGCAGTACTTC. Amino acids: CASSLQRDRAYEQYF.

The V gene is TRBV28, the J gene TRBJ1-4; TRBD1 is a possible D gene (6 bases). Per the germline V gene, CDR1 is MDHEN and CDR2 is SYDVKM. This CDR3 spans 16 amino acids. Trimming shortened V by 5 bases and J by 4 bases, and 17 bases separated the two germline ends. The CDR3 region is CASSPVRGGGNEKLFF. CDR3 in DNA: TGTGCCAGCAGTCCGGTGAGGGGGGGTGGTAATGAAAAACTGTTTTTT.

V usage is TRBV27 and J usage is TRBJ2-2; the match to TRBD2 covers 9 bases. The CDR3 is made up of 15 amino acids. Germline assignment: CDR1 MNHEY and CDR2 SMNVEV (reference sequence). The junction had 2 bases not matched to a gene; V was cut back by 5 bases and J by 1 base. CDR3 sequence reads: CASSTTSGNTGELFF. CDR3 coding DNA: TGTGCCAGCAGTACGACTAGCGGGAACACCGGGGAGCTGTTTTTT.

The V gene is TRBV7-9, the J gene TRBJ2-1, with D uncertain. CDR3 size: 13 residues. The V end lost 1 base, the J end lost 10 bases, and 11 bases lay between the germline ends. Germline values: CDR1 SEHNR, CDR2 FQNEAQ (reference sequence). CDR3 sequence (DNA): TGTGCCAGCAGCTTAGATTTCCGTGACGAGCAGTTCTTC. Encoded protein: CASSLDFRDEQFF.

The J gene is TRBJ2-7, the V gene TRBV19, with a possible D match to TRBD1 (6 bases). The CDR3 length is 14 residues. V dropped 5 bases and J dropped 1 base, with 12 bases sitting between them. Germline CDR1 LNHDA, CDR2 SQIVND (reference sequence). The CDR3 loop reads CASSPTTGSYEQYF. Here the CDR3 DNA reads TGTGCCAGTAGTCCGACGACAGGATCCTACGAGCAGTACTTC.

The chain combines TRBV2 with TRBJ2-7; 10 nucleotides align to TRBD2. The germline CDR1 and CDR2 sequences are SNHLY and FYNNEI. The V gene end was trimmed by 4 bases and the J gene end by 5 bases; junction bases not matched to a gene: 5. This CDR3 spans 14 amino acids. For the CDR3, the DNA is TGTGCCAGCAGTGCTCTAGCGGGAGCCAACGAGCAGTACTTC. As protein: CASSALAGANEQYF.

This chain links TRBV7-9 with TRBJ2-7, with TRBD2 matching over 7 bases. The trim removed 1 base at V and 7 bases at J, leaving 22 bases unmatched. Germline CDR1 and CDR2: SEHNR and FQNEAQ (reference sequence). This CDR3 region has 19 residues. The CDR3 loop reads CASSLGSRGRGVGLGEQYF. CDR3 DNA: TGTGCCAGCAGCTTAGGAAGTCGGGGTCGTGGAGTTGGACTAGGGGAGCAGTACTTC.

This clone was seen just once. The chain links TRBV7-6 to TRBJ2-1; D gene uncertain. CDR1 and CDR2 from the germline V gene are SGHVS and FNYEAQ. Trimming took 0 bases from V and 7 from J, leaving 7 bases between them. CDR3 size: 13 residues. In DNA form, the CDR3 reads TGTGCCAGCAGCTTAGCGCGGCAGAATGAGCAGTTCTTC. Its translation is CASSLARQNEQFF.

The V call is TRBV27, the J call TRBJ2-5; D ambiguous. CDR3 length equals 14 residues. Trimming shortened V by 0 bases and J by 2 bases, and 7 bases separated the two germline ends. Germline V CDR1 and CDR2: MNHEY, SMNVEV (reference sequence). Here the CDR3 reads CASSLSGDQETQYF. The CDR3 bases are TGTGCCAGCAGTTTATCTGGGGATCAAGAGACCCAGTACTTC.

The chain recombines TRBV2 with TRBJ2-5, with D possibly TRBD2 on 7 matching bases. Germline V lookup: CDR1 SNHLY, CDR2 FYNNEI. This CDR3 spans 12 amino acids. V was cut by 10 bases and J by 4 bases, with 13 bases left in between. The CDR3 reads CATPGEGETQYF. The CDR3 DNA is TGTGCCACCCCAGGGGAGGGAGAGACCCAGTACTTC.

The V gene is TRBV2, the J gene TRBJ2-7, with 11 bases identical to TRBD1. From germline, CDR1 is SNHLY and CDR2 FYNNEI. J was trimmed by 7 bases and V by 8 bases; bases with no gene match: 4. The CDR3 is 12 residues long. The CDR3 region is CASPGQGGEQYF. DNA for the CDR3: TGTGCCAGCCCGGGACAGGGGGGTGAGCAGTACTTC.

The chain's CDR3 is CASSTTTGSGNTIYF. Written as DNA, the CDR3 is TGTGCCAGTAGCACTACGACAGGGTCTGGAAACACCATATATTTT. This chain uses TRBV19 with TRBJ1-3, with TRBD1 matching 7 bases. The CDR3 loop spans 15 amino acids. V lost 6 bases to trimming and J lost 1 base; unmatched junction nucleotides: 6. Germline V gives CDR1 LNHDA, CDR2 SQIVND (reference sequence).

On this clone: Within the sample, other DNA sequences also encode this same CDR3. This chain connects TRBV7-9 to TRBJ2-3, with D uncertain. Per the germline V gene, CDR1 is SEHNR and CDR2 is FQNEAQ (reference sequence). The length of the CDR3 is 12 residues. With 5 bases removed from V and 6 bases from J, the gap between germline ends came to 9 bases. The DNA for the CDR3 is TGTGCCAGCAGCCCCGGACCGGATACGCAGTATTTT. Amino acid sequence: CASSPGPDTQYF.

The chain is built from TRBV28 and TRBJ2-2, with 8 positions matching TRBD2. The CDR3 is 17 amino acids. V dropped 2 bases and J dropped 3; count of bases not matched to a gene: 8. Germline V CDR1 and CDR2: MDHEN, SYDVKM. CDR3 bases: TGTGCCAGCAGTTTAGTTGCGCGGGAGGAACACACCGGGGAGCTGTTTTTT. Amino acids: CASSLVAREEHTGELFF.